The 7 T cell receptor beta chains reported below all come from one sample, sequenced in a study of shared clonotypes between healthy human individuals. The table came from immunoSEQ multiplex PCR; TCRdb's copy has only in-frame clones and leaves some out. The sample lists more than 2 million clones, 85% to 95% occurring once. Terminally differentiated effector memory CD45RA+ cells were left out of the naive CD8 fraction, which was CD45RO-negative and positively selected for CCR7. The sequencing sample was made of naive CD8+ T cells sorted from blood. The receptors come from a man aged 18 to 30 in good health.

This chain uses TRBV7-2 with TRBJ2-1, with 7 bases identical to TRBD2. Trimming removed 3 bases from V and 4 bases from J; junction bases left unmatched: 6. The CDR3 runs to 15 residues. Germline CDR1 SGHTA, CDR2 FQGNSA. CDR3 residues: CASSLQREGYNEQFF. CDR3 coding DNA: TGTGCCAGCAGCTTGCAGCGGGAAGGTTACAATGAGCAGTTCTTC.

This rearrangement joins TRBV13 to TRBJ2-1; 8 positions agree with TRBD2. Germline CDR1 and CDR2: PRHDT and FYEKMQ (reference sequence). The CDR3 loop spans 15 amino acids. V was pared by 2 bases and J by 4 bases, with 4 bases of the junction left unmatched. CDR3 protein: CASSLMPSGYNEQFF. CDR3 bases: TGTGCCAGCAGCTTAATGCCTAGCGGGTACAATGAGCAGTTCTTC.

The chain is built from TRBV27 and TRBJ1-6, with D possibly matching TRBD1 (6 bases). Germline values: CDR1 MNHEY, CDR2 SMNVEV (reference sequence). V lost 5 bases and J lost 4, with 15 bases in between. The CDR3 length is 16 residues. As DNA, the CDR3 is TGTGCCAGCAGTCCGGGACGGGGGGCGTATAATTCACCCCTCCACTTT. Residues: CASSPGRGAYNSPLHF.

The chain recombines TRBV5-1 with TRBJ2-7; TRBD1 matches at 11 bases. The CDR3 runs 15 residues. In germline, CDR1 is SGHRS, CDR2 YFSETQ. V was clipped by 0 bases and J by 2 bases; unmatched bases: 1. The CDR3 nucleotides read TGCGCCAGCAGCTTGGCGGGACAGGGGGCCTACGAGCAGTACTTC. Amino acid sequence: CASSLAGQGAYEQYF.

CDR3 protein: CASRVGGSLQETQYF. The CDR3 DNA reads TGTGCCAGCAGAGTAGGTGGGTCCCTACAAGAGACCCAGTACTTC. The genes are TRBV5-6 and TRBJ2-5; no clear D gene. The CDR3 covers 15 residues. Between the trimmed V and J ends, which lost 5 bases and 2 bases, there was a span of 16 bases. Germline CDR1 and CDR2: SGHDT and YYEEEE.

The CDR3 protein is CASSYGGEGPYEQYF. CDR3 bases: TGTGCCAGCAGTTACGGGGGAGAAGGGCCCTACGAGCAGTACTTC. This sequence joins TRBV6-6 and TRBJ2-7, with D perhaps being TRBD1 or TRBD2 (5 bases each). This CDR3 contains 15 residues. V lost 2 bases to trimming and J lost 2 bases, with 13 bases between them. Looked up from germline, CDR1 is MNHNY and CDR2 is SVGAGI (reference sequence).

The chain employs TRBV4-1 and TRBJ2-2, with D possibly TRBD2 on 5 matching bases. Trimming cost V 2 bases and J 4 bases, with 8 bases left between them. This CDR3 is built from 14 residues. Germline V gene data show CDR1 as MGHRA and CDR2 as YSYEKL. The CDR3 reads CASSQTRVTGELFF. CDR3 coding DNA: TGCGCCAGCAGCCAAACTAGAGTCACCGGGGAGCTGTTTTTT.